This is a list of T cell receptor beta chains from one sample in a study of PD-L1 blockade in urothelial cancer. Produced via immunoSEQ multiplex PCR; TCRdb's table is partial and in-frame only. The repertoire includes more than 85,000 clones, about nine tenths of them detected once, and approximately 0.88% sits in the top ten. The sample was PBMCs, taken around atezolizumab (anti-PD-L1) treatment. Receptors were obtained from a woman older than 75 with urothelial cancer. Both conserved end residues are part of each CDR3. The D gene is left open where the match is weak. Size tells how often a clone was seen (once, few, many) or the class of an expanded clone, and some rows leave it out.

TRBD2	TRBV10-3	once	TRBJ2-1	CATGLAGDGRYNEQFF	TGTGCCACCGGACTAGCGGGAGACGGGAGATACAATGAGCAGTTCTTC
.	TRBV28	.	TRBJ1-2	CASTQGRGVIRGYTF	TGTGCCAGCACCCAAGGGAGGGGGGTAATTCGTGGCTACACCTTC
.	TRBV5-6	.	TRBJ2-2	CASSLDLVTGELFF	TGTGCCAGCAGCTTGGATTTAGTGACCGGGGAGCTGTTTTTT
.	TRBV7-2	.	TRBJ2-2	CASSLYGGTNTGELFF	TGTGCCAGCAGCTTATATGGGGGCACGAACACCGGGGAGCTGTTTTTT
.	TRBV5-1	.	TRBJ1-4	CASSQWGGRTNEKLFF	TGCGCCAGCAGTCAATGGGGGGGCCGAACTAATGAAAAACTGTTTTTT
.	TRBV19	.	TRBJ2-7	CASSVDYYEQYF	TGTGCCAGTAGTGTCGACTACTACGAGCAGTACTTC
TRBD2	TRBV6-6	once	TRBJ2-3	CASSWGLAGDTQYF	TGTGCCAGCAGTTGGGGACTAGCGGGAGATACGCAGTATTTT
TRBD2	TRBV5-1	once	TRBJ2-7	CASRLAGDYEQYF	TGCGCCAGCAGACTAGCGGGGGACTACGAGCAGTACTTC
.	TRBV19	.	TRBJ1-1	CASSITGVQAEAFF	TGTGCCAGTAGTATAACGGGGGTTCAAGCTGAAGCTTTCTTT
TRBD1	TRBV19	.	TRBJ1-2	CASSTISRDRSNGYTF	TGTGCCAGTAGTACCATTTCCCGGGACAGATCAAATGGCTACACCTTC
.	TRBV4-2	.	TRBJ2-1	CASSHRTGAYNEQFF	TGTGCCAGCAGCCATAGAACGGGGGCCTACAATGAGCAGTTCTTC
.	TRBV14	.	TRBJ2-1	CASLPGDEQFF	TGTGCCAGCCTTCCAGGCGATGAGCAGTTCTTC
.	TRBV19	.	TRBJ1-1	CASRPGMGGGTEAFF	TGTGCCAGTAGACCAGGGATGGGGGGGGGCACTGAAGCTTTCTTT
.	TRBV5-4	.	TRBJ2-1	CATSRSSYNEQFF	TGTGCCACGAGCCGGAGCTCCTACAATGAGCAGTTCTTC
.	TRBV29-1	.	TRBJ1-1	CSVERGFGAEAFF	TGCAGCGTTGAGCGGGGATTCGGTGCTGAAGCTTTCTTT
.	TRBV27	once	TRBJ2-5	CASSLRGNQETQYF	TGTGCCAGCAGTTTAAGGGGGAACCAAGAGACCCAGTACTTC
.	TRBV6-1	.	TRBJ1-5	CASSEGGGRQPQHF	TGTGCCAGCAGTGAAGGCGGGGGTCGACAGCCCCAGCATTTT
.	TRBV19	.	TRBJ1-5	CASSRNKNQPQHF	TGTGCCAGTAGTCGAAACAAGAATCAGCCCCAGCATTTT
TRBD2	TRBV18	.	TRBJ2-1	CASSPGLAPSYNEQFF	TGTGCCAGCTCTCCTGGACTAGCGCCATCCTACAATGAGCAGTTCTTC
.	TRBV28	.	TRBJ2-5	CASSRAGAYQETQYF	TGTGCCAGCAGCAGAGCTGGGGCGTACCAAGAGACCCAGTACTTC
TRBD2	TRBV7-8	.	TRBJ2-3	CASSSRIPTSGSPDTQYF	TGTGCCAGCAGCTCCCGGATCCCCACTAGCGGGAGTCCGGATACGCAGTATTTT
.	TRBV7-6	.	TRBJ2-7	CASSLVLAAGLLNEQYF	TGTGCCAGCAGCTTAGTTTTAGCGGCGGGGCTACTCAACGAGCAGTACTTC
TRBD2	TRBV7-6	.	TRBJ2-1	CASSTMGTSGSLGSYNEQFF	TGTGCCAGCAGCACAATGGGGACTAGCGGGAGTTTAGGTTCGTACAATGAGCAGTTCTTC
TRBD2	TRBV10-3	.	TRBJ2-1	CAISGSMGLAGDLGYNEQFF	TGTGCCATCAGTGGTTCGATGGGACTAGCGGGAGATTTAGGGTACAATGAGCAGTTCTTC
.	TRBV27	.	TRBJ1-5	CASSPDRTNQPQHF	TGTGCCAGCAGTCCGGACAGAACCAATCAGCCCCAGCATTTT
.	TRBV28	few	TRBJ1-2	CASSPPVYGYTF	TGTGCCAGCAGTCCCCCGGTCTATGGCTACACCTTC
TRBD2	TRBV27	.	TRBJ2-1	CASTKGAGGYNEQFF	TGTGCCAGCACGAAAGGGGCGGGAGGTTACAATGAGCAGTTCTTC
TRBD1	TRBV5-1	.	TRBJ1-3	CASSSGTAISGNTIYF	TGCGCCAGCAGCTCGGGGACAGCGATCTCTGGAAACACCATATATTTT
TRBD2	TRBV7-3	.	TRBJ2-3	CASSQRTSGGDTQYF	TGTGCCAGCAGCCAAAGGACTAGCGGCGGGGATACGCAGTATTTT
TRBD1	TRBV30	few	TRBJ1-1	CAYRRDSLEAFF	TGTGCCTACCGGCGGGACAGCCTTGAAGCTTTCTTT
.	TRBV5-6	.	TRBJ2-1	CASSLAPAGNEQFF	TGTGCCAGCAGCTTGGCACCCGCGGGCAATGAGCAGTTCTTC
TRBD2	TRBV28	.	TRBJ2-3	CATWTSGARADTQYF	TGTGCCACCTGGACTAGCGGGGCGAGGGCAGATACGCAGTATTTT
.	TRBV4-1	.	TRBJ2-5	CASSQVFAAQETQYF	TGCGCCAGCAGCCAAGTTTTCGCGGCACAAGAGACCCAGTACTTC
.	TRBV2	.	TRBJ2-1	CASASVRRPSEQFF	TGTGCCAGCGCTTCTGTAAGGAGGCCTAGTGAGCAGTTCTTC
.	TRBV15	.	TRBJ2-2	CATSVTGELFF	TGTGCCACCAGCGTAACCGGGGAGCTGTTTTTT
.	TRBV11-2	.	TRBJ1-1	CASSLGAQIGTTF	TGTGCCAGCAGCTTAGGGGCCCAAATTGGGACTACTTTT
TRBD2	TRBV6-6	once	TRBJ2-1	CASSIVASGSDEQFF	TGTGCCAGCAGCATAGTGGCTAGCGGGAGCGATGAGCAGTTCTTC
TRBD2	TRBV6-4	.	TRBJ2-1	CASSDSSPGLVGGTRGPQFF	TGTGCCAGCAGTGACTCATCGCCGGGACTAGTTGGTGGGACCCGTGGGCCTCAGTTCTTC
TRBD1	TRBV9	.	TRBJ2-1	CASSARDRGHNEQFF	TGTGCCAGCAGCGCAAGGGACAGGGGCCACAATGAGCAGTTCTTC
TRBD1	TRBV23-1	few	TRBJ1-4	CAEPGQGNEKLFF	TGCGCCGAGCCGGGACAGGGGAATGAAAAACTGTTTTTT
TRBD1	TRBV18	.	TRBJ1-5	CASSLSQTGYDQPQHF	TGTGCCAGCTCACTTAGCCAGACAGGGTACGATCAGCCCCAGCATTTT
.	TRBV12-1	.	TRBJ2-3	CASSHRQGAVTDTQYF	TGTGCCAGCAGCCACCGACAGGGGGCTGTGACAGATACGCAGTATTTT
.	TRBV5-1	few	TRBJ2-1	CASSTQGQSGEQFF	TGCGCCAGCAGCACCCAAGGGCAAAGCGGTGAGCAGTTCTTC
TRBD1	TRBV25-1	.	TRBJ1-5	CATGGWGNQPQHF	TGTGCCACAGGGGGCTGGGGCAATCAGCCCCAGCATTTT
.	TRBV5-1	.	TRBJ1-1	CASSPLVIAGLNTEAFF	TGCGCCAGCAGCCCGCTTGTGATTGCGGGGCTGAACACTGAAGCTTTCTTT
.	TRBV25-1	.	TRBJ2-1	CASSEFIGGSSAQFF	TGTGCCAGCAGTGAATTTATTGGGGGGTCCTCGGCCCAGTTCTTC
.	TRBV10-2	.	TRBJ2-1	CASTERGRALEQFF	TGCGCCAGCACCGAAAGGGGGAGGGCCCTAGAGCAGTTCTTC
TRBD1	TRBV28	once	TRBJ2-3	CASSPSAWTGTGVTDTQYF	TGTGCCAGCAGTCCCTCAGCTTGGACAGGAACCGGTGTCACAGATACGCAGTATTTT
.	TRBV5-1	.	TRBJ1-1	CASSLDPNPVTEAFF	TGCGCCAGCAGCTTGGACCCGAACCCGGTCACTGAAGCTTTCTTT
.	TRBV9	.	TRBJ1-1	CASSPHELSQGEAFF	TGTGCCAGCAGCCCCCATGAATTGTCCCAGGGTGAAGCTTTCTTT
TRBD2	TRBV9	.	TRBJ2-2	CASSSGLAGTTGELFF	TGTGCCAGCAGCTCGGGACTAGCGGGAACAACCGGGGAGCTGTTTTTT
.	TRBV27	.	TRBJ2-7	CASSSRLEGNYEQYF	TGTGCCAGCAGTTCTCGACTTGAGGGAAATTACGAGCAGTACTTC